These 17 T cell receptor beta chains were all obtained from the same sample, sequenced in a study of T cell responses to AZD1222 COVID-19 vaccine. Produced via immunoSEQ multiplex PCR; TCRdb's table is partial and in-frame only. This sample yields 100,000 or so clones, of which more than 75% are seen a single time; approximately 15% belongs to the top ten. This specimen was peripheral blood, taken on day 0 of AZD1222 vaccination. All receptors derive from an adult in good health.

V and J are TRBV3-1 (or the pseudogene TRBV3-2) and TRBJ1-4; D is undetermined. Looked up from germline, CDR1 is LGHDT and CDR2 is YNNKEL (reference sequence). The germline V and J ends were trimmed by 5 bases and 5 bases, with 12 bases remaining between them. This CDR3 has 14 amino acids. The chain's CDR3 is CASSTRARNEKLFF. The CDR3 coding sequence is TGTGCCAGCAGCACGCGGGCTCGGAATGAAAAACTGTTTTTT.

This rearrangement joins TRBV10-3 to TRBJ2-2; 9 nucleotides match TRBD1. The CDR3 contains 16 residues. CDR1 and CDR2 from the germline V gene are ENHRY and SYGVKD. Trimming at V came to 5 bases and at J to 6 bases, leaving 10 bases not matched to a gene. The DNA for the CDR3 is TGTGCCATCAGTATCTATAAGGGACAGGGAGCCGGGGAGCTGTTTTTT. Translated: CAISIYKGQGAGELFF.

The CDR3 here is CASSSPNTARSTDTQYF. CDR3 nucleotides: TGTGCCAGCAGTAGTCCGAACACCGCCCGTAGCACAGATACGCAGTATTTT. The V and J genes are TRBV28 and TRBJ2-3; D is unresolved. This CDR3 is built from 17 residues. V lost 5 bases and J lost 0, with 18 bases in between. CDR1 and CDR2 from the germline V gene are MDHEN and SYDVKM. Supplemented by reference TRBV28 and TRBJ2-3, the full variable domain reads DVKVTQSSRYLVKRTGEKVFLECVQDMDHENMFWYRQDPGLGLRLIYFSYDVKMKEKGDIPEGYSVSREKKERFSLILESASTNQTSMYLCASSSPNTARSTDTQYFGPGTRLTVL.

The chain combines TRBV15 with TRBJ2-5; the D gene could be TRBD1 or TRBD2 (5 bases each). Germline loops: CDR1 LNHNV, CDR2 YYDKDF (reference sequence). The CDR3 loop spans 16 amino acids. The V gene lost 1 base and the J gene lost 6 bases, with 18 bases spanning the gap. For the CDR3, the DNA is TGTGCCACCAGCAGAGCTCCTGAGGGGTTGGACCAGACCCAGTACTTC. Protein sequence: CATSRAPEGLDQTQYF.

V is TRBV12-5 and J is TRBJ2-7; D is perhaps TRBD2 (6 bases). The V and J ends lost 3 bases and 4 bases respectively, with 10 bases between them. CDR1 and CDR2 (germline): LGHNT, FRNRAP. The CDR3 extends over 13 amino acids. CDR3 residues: CASGFGLAYEQYF. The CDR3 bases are TGTGCTAGTGGTTTTGGGCTAGCGTACGAGCAGTACTTC.

The CDR3: CASSLRQGRNQPQHF. Here the CDR3 DNA reads TGTGCCAGCAGCTTGAGACAGGGGAGAAATCAGCCCCAGCATTTT. V usage is TRBV7-6 and J usage is TRBJ1-5; 8 bases fit TRBD1. The CDR3 consists of 15 residues. Trimming took 3 bases from V and 4 from J; bases not matched to a gene: 5. From germline, CDR1 is SGHVS and CDR2 FNYEAQ.

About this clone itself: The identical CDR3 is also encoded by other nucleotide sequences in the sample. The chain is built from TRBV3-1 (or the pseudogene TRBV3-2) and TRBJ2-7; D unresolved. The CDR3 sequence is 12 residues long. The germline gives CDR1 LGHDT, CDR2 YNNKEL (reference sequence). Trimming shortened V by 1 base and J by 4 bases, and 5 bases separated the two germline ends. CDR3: CASSQVTYEQYF. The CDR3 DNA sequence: TGTGCCAGCAGCCAAGTGACATACGAGCAGTACTTC.

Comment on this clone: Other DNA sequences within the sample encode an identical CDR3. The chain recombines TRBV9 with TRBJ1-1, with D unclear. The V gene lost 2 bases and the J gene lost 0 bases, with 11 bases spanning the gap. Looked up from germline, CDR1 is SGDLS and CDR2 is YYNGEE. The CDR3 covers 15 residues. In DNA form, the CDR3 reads TGTGCCAGCAGCGTGGGAGGATCTTTGAACACTGAAGCTTTCTTT. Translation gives CASSVGGSLNTEAFF.

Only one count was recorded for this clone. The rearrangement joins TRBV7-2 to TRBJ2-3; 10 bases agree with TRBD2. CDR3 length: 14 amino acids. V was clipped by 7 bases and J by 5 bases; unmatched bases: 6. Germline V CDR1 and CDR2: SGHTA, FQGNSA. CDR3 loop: CASNSGRGEDTQYF. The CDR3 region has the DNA TGTGCCAGCAACAGCGGGAGGGGGGAAGATACGCAGTATTTT.

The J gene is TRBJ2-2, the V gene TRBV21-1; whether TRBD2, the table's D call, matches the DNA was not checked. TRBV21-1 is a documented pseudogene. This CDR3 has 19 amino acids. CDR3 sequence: CASSKGGFNSGEDTGELFF. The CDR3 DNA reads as TGTGCCAGCAGCAAAGGTGGTTTTAACAGCGGGGAGGACACCGGGGAGCTGTTTTTT.

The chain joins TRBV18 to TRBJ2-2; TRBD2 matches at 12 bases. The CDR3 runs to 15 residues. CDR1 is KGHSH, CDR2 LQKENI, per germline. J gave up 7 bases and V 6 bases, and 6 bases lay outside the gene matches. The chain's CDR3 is CASSQGLAGHGELFF. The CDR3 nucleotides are TGTGCCAGCTCCCAAGGACTAGCGGGACACGGGGAGCTGTTTTTT.

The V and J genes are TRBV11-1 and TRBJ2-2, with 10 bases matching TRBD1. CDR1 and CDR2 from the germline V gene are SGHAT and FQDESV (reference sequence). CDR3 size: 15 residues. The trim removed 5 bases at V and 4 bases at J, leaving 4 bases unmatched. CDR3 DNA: TGTGCCAGCAGCCCCCGGACAGGGGGCACCGGGGAGCTGTTTTTT. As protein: CASSPRTGGTGELFF.

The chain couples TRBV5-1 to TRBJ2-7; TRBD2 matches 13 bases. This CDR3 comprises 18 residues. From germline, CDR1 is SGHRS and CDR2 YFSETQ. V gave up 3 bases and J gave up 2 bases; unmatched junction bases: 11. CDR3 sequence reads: CASSSRGLAGILAYEQYF. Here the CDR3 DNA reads TGCGCCAGCAGCTCACGGGGACTAGCGGGGATTCTAGCCTACGAGCAGTACTTC.

CDR3 sequence reads: CASSSQRLFNYGYTF. In DNA form, the CDR3 reads TGTGCCAGCAGTTCCCAGAGGCTGTTTAACTATGGCTACACCTTC. The rearrangement uses TRBV28 and TRBJ1-2; D remains unclear. This CDR3 is 15 amino acids long. The V end lost 4 bases, the J end lost 1 base, and 13 bases lay between the germline ends. Germline V gene sequence: CDR1 MDHEN, CDR2 SYDVKM.

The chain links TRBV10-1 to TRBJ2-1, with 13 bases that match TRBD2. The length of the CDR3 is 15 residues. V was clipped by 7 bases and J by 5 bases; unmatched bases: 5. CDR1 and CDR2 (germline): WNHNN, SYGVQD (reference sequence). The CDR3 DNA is TGCGCCAGCACCGGGACTAGCGGGGCAAACAATGAGCAGTTCTTC. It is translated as CASTGTSGANNEQFF.

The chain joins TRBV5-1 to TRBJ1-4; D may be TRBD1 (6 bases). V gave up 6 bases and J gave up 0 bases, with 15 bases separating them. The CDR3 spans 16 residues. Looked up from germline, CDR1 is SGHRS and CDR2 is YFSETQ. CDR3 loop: CASTETGGATNEKLFF. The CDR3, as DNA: TGCGCCAGCACGGAGACAGGTGGAGCAACTAATGAAAAACTGTTTTTT. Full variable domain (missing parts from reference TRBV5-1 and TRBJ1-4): KAGVTQTPRYLIKTRGQQVTLSCSPISGHRSVSWYQQTPGQGLQFLFEYFSETQRNKGNFPGRFSGRQFSNSRSEMNVSTLELGDSALYLCASTETGGATNEKLFFGSGTQLSVL.

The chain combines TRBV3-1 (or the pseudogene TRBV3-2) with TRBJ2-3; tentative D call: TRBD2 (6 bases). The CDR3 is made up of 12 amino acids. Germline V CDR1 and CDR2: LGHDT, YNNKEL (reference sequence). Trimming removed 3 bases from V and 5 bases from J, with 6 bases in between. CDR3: CASSHGGDTQYF. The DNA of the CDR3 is TGTGCCAGCAGCCACGGGGGAGATACGCAGTATTTT.